The T cell receptor (beta chain) under discussion was sequenced for a study of T cell responses to AZD1222 COVID-19 vaccine. Germline V gene sequence: CDR1 GTSNPN, CDR2 SVGIG (reference sequence). V was clipped by 3 bases and J by 0 bases, with 12 bases between them. The CDR3 has 15 residues. Points from the study as a whole: Baseline testing showed seropositivity in only six AZD1222 recipients.

In regard to this clone: The antigen is unknown.

Produced via immunoSEQ multiplex PCR; TCRdb's table is partial and in-frame only. Among about 83,000 clones listed, 70% to 90% were seen once. This sequence was found in an adult in good health. The chain joins TRBV30 to TRBJ1-3; D call uncertain. Sequencing used peripheral blood, obtained on day 0 of MenACWY control vaccination. CDR3 loop: CAWSVGMSSGNTIYF. In DNA, the CDR3 is TGTGCCTGGAGCGTCGGGATGAGCTCTGGAAACACCATATATTTT.